The T cell receptor beta chain under discussion was sequenced for a study of T cell repertoires in cytomegalovirus infection. Study summary: Newly reported HLA-C-restricted and thoroughly characterized HLA-B-restricted CMV epitopes were employed. Indications of both CMV infection and matching HLA type were provided by public TCR beta signatures.

TCRdb reanalysed the reads using MiXCR and keeps one entry per CDR3 protein. The data hold hundreds of thousands of distinct CDR3 sequences, with under 40% observed a single time. As to this clonotype: Its antigen remains unidentified.

Regarding the study as a whole: HLA-C-restricted CMV-specific TCR beta clonotypes prevailed in the ex vivo response. CMV carriers having the relevant HLA were flagged by cumulative public TCR beta family frequency.

Germline lookup yields CDR1 ENHRY and CDR2 SYGVKD. V was cut by 0 bases and J by 0 bases, with 5 bases left in between. The CDR3 loop spans 15 amino acids. The J gene is TRBJ1-4, the V gene TRBV10-3; no clear D. This receptor was obtained from a human donor in good health (CMV status not recorded). Some clones in this sample may be carry-over from other donors' samples. The sample was cultured CD8+ T cells from PBMCs, taken from culture after CMV antigen stimulation. This chain's CDR3 is CAISESKTTNEKLFF. CDR3 DNA sequence: TGTGCCATCAGTGAGTCTAAAACAACTAATGAAAAACTGTTTTTT.